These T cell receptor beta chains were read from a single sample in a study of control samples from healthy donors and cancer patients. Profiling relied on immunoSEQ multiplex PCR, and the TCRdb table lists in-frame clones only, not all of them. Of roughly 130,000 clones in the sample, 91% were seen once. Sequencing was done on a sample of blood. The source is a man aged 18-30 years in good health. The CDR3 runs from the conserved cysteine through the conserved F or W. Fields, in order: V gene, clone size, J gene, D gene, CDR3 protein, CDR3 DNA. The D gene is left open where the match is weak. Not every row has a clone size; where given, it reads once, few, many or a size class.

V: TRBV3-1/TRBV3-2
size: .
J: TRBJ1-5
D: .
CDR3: CASSQDPNQPQHF
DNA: TGTGCCAGCAGCCAAGATCCTAATCAGCCCCAGCATTTT

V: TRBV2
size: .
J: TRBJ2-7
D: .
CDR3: CASRTGLARTYEQYF
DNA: TGTGCCAGCAGGACCGGGCTAGCAAGAACCTACGAGCAGTACTTC

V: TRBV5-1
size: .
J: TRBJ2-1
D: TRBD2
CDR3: CASSPLAGINNEQFF
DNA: TGCGCCAGCAGCCCTCTAGCGGGGATCAACAATGAGCAGTTCTTC

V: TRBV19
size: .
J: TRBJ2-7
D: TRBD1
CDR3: CASSWDRGTGQYEQYF
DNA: TGTGCCAGTAGTTGGGACAGGGGGACCGGGCAGTACGAGCAGTACTTC

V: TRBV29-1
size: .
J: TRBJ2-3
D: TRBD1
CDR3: CSVAQGAPDTQYF
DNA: TGCAGCGTTGCCCAGGGGGCACCAGATACGCAGTATTTT

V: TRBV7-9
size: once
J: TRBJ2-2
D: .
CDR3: CASSLAGTRGADTGELFF
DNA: TGTGCCAGCAGCTTAGCGGGAACCAGGGGCGCGGACACCGGGGAGCTGTTTTTT

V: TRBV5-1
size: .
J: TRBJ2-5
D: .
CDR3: CASSSLMGETQYF
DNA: TGCGCCAGCAGCTCCCTTATGGGAGAGACCCAGTACTTC

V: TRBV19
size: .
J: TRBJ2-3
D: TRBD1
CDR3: CASTRGGPDTQYF
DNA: TGTGCCAGTACCAGAGGGGGCCCGGATACGCAGTATTTT

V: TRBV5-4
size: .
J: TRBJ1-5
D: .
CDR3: CASSLDPNQPQHF
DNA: TGTGCCAGCAGCTTGGACCCCAATCAGCCCCAGCATTTT

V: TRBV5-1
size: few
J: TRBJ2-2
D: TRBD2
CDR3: CASSISSGNTGELFF
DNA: TGCGCCAGCAGCATATCTAGCGGAAACACCGGGGAGCTGTTTTTT

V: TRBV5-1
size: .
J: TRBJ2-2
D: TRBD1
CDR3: CASSTTGGNTGELFF
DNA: TGCGCCAGCAGCACGACAGGGGGGAACACCGGGGAGCTGTTTTTT

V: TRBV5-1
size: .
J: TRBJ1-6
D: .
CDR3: CASSLETGGDSPLHF
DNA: TGCGCCAGCAGCTTGGAGACAGGTGGGGATTCACCCCTCCACTTT

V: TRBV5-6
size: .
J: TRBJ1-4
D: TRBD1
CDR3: CASSADRWDEKLFF
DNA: TGTGCCAGCAGCGCGGACAGGTGGGATGAAAAACTGTTTTTT

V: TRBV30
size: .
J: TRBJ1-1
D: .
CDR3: CAWSVHLRGRNTEAFF
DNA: TGTGCCTGGAGTGTACACTTAAGGGGGAGGAACACTGAAGCTTTCTTT

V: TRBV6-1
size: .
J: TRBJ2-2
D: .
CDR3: CASSEEPNTGELFF
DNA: TGTGCCAGCAGTGAAGAGCCTAACACCGGGGAGCTGTTTTTT

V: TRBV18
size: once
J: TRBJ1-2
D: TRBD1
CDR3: CASSPGTTGGGQGYGYTF
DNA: TGTGCCAGCTCACCTGGGACGACAGGGGGCGGTCAGGGCTATGGCTACACCTTC

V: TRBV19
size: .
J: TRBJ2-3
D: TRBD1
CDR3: CASSTRGPGTDTQYF
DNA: TGTGCCAGTAGTACCAGGGGGCCGGGAACAGATACGCAGTATTTT

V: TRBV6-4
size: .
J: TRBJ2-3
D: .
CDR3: CASSRTGLRTLTDTQYF
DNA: TGTGCCAGCAGCAGAACAGGGCTCCGAACCCTCACAGATACGCAGTATTTT

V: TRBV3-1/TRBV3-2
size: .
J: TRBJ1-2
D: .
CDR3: CASSQDQMAGYGYTF
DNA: TGTGCCAGCAGCCAAGATCAGATGGCGGGCTATGGCTACACCTTC

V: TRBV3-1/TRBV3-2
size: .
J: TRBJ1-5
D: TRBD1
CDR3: CASSQGTGENQPQHF
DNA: TGTGCCAGCAGCCAAGGGACAGGGGAAAATCAGCCCCAGCATTTT

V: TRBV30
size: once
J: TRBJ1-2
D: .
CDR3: CAWSSRGHGYTF
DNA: TGTGCCTGGAGTTCTAGGGGCCATGGCTACACCTTC

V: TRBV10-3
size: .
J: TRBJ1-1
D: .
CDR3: CAIMDTLLRNTEAFF
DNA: TGTGCCATCATGGACACACTCCTTAGGAACACTGAAGCTTTCTTT

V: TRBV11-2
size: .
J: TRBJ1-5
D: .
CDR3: CASSLGRGAQPQHF
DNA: TGTGCCAGCAGCTTAGGACGGGGGGCTCAGCCCCAGCATTTT

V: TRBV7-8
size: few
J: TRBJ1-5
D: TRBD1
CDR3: CASSLALGTDSNQPQHF
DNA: TGTGCCAGCAGCTTAGCGTTGGGGACAGATAGCAATCAGCCCCAGCATTTT

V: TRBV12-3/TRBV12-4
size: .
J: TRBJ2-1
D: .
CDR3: CASSSGAYNEQFF
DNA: TGTGCCAGCAGTTCGGGAGCCTACAATGAGCAGTTCTTC

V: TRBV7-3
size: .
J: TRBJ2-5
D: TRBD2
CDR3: CASSPNSGGQETQYF
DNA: TGTGCCAGCAGCCCAAATAGCGGGGGCCAAGAGACCCAGTACTTC